Listed here are 31 T cell receptor beta chains from one sample, sequenced in a study of cytomegalovirus exposure and HLA in healthy donors. Primers included in the PCR were 60 Vbeta and 13 Jbeta primers. TCRdb's copy holds only in-frame clones and misses some; the assay was immunoSEQ multiplex PCR. The sample has fewer than 200,000 clones, more than 70% seen once. Material: PBMCs. Source of these receptors: a man aged 40-50 years in good health and CMV-seropositive.

The chain links TRBV7-2 to TRBJ1-5; TRBD1 matches at 7 bases. Germline trimming cut 1 base from V and 7 bases from J; bases unmatched to any gene: 10. The CDR3 is 16 residues long. Per germline, CDR1 SGHTA and CDR2 FQGNSA. DNA of the CDR3: TGTGCCAGCAGCTTAGTTGGAGGGGGCGCATGGCAGCCCCAGCATTTT. This gives the protein CASSLVGGGAWQPQHF.

The rearrangement uses TRBV5-1 and TRBJ2-5, with D possibly matching TRBD1 (6 bases). Germline CDR1 and CDR2: SGHRS and YFSETQ. CDR3 length equals 14 residues. With 0 bases removed from V and 3 bases from J, the gap between germline ends came to 9 bases. Here the CDR3 reads CASSLGPGEETQYF. CDR3 nucleotide sequence: TGCGCCAGCAGCTTGGGGCCAGGGGAAGAGACCCAGTACTTC. The full variable domain, its missing parts supplied by reference TRBV5-1 and TRBJ2-5, is KAGVTQTPRYLIKTRGQQVTLSCSPISGHRSVSWYQQTPGQGLQFLFEYFSETQRNKGNFPGRFSGRQFSNSRSEMNVSTLELGDSALYLCASSLGPGEETQYFGPGTRLLVL.

The V and J genes are TRBV6-5 and TRBJ2-3; 7 bases are shared with TRBD2. V lost 7 bases and J lost 5; bases outside the gene matches: 9. The CDR3 contains 14 residues. Germline loops: CDR1 MNHEY, CDR2 SVGAGI. CDR3 sequence (DNA): TGTGCCAGCACGGACGGGAGGAGGAAAGATACGCAGTATTTT. Translated: CASTDGRRKDTQYF.

J is TRBJ1-4 and V is TRBV5-8; tentative D call: TRBD1 (6 bases). Trimming stripped 1 base from V and 9 bases from J, with 19 bases between. The CDR3 is 16 residues long. CDR1 is SGHTS and CDR2 is YDEGEE in the germline V gene. The CDR3 bases are TGTGCCAGCAGCTTGCCAGGGGTAGAGGCTACAAAAAAACTGTTTTTT. Amino acids: CASSLPGVEATKKLFF. The whole variable domain, filled in from reference TRBV5-8 and TRBJ1-4, reads EAGVTQSPTHLIKTRGQQATLRCSPISGHTSVYWYQQALGLGLQFLLWYDEGEERNRGNFPPRFSGRQFPNYSSELNVNALELEDSALYLCASSLPGVEATKKLFFGSGTQLSVL.

This clone was observed once. V is TRBV30 and J is TRBJ1-2; the match to TRBD1 covers 11 bases. The CDR3 is made up of 15 amino acids. J was trimmed by 5 bases and V by 0 bases; bases with no gene match: 5. Per the germline V gene, CDR1 is GTSNPN and CDR2 is SVGIG (reference sequence). The CDR3 here is CAWSVGQGVSYGYTF. CDR3 bases: TGTGCCTGGAGTGTGGGACAGGGGGTGTCATATGGCTACACCTTC.

The chain links TRBV29-1 to TRBJ1-2; D is ambiguous. Germline-derived CDR1 and CDR2 are SQVTM and ANQGSEA. The CDR3 contains 12 residues. Trimming shortened V by 4 bases and J by 5 bases, and 11 bases separated the two germline ends. The CDR3 here is CSVGTEIYGYTF. CDR3 nucleotides: TGCAGCGTTGGAACAGAAATTTATGGCTACACCTTC.

The chain joins TRBV9 to TRBJ1-1; D is ambiguous. The CDR3 is made up of 14 amino acids. Looked up from germline, CDR1 is SGDLS and CDR2 is YYNGEE. The V and J ends lost 0 bases and 3 bases respectively, with 9 bases between them. The CDR3 region has the DNA TGTGCCAGCAGCGTAGCTGGAGCTGACACTGAAGCTTTCTTT. Translating gives CASSVAGADTEAFF.

The V call is TRBV10-3, the J call TRBJ1-1, with D unresolved. Between the trimmed V and J ends, which lost 5 bases and 5 bases, there was a span of 24 bases. Germline CDR1 ENHRY, CDR2 SYGVKD. The CDR3 is made up of 17 amino acids. The CDR3 here is CAISHAPDPRRETEAFF. The CDR3, as DNA: TGTGCCATCAGTCACGCCCCGGACCCCCGAAGGGAGACTGAAGCTTTCTTT.

This CDR3 reads CASSATGGDYGYTF. The CDR3 coding sequence is TGTGCCAGCAGTGCGACAGGGGGAGATTATGGCTACACCTTC. The rearrangement uses TRBV6-1 and TRBJ1-2, with 9 bases matching TRBD1. Germline V gene lookup returns CDR1 MNHNS and CDR2 SASEGT. The trim removed 4 bases at V and 5 bases at J, leaving 5 bases unmatched. The CDR3 is 14 amino acids.

This clone was recorded only once. The J gene is TRBJ2-7, the V gene TRBV6-1; possible D gene TRBD1, 6 bases. The CDR3 sequence is 14 residues long. V was pared by 2 bases and J by 0 bases, with 8 bases between. Per the germline V gene, CDR1 is MNHNS and CDR2 is SASEGT. CDR3 amino acids: CASSETGYSYEQYF. As DNA, the CDR3 is TGTGCCAGCAGTGAAACAGGGTACTCCTACGAGCAGTACTTC.

CDR3 coding DNA: TGTGCCAGCAGAGGACTAGCGGACTCCTACGAGCAGTACTTC. This translates into CASRGLADSYEQYF. The chain carries TRBV27 and TRBJ2-7, with TRBD2 matching over 10 bases. In germline, CDR1 is MNHEY, CDR2 SMNVEV (reference sequence). J gave up 0 bases and V 6 bases, and 2 bases lay outside the gene matches. The CDR3 contains 14 residues.

V usage is TRBV10-3 and J usage is TRBJ2-7, with 7 bases lining up with TRBD1. Germline CDR1 is ENHRY and CDR2 is SYGVKD. This CDR3 spans 13 amino acids. V was clipped by 10 bases and J by 5 bases; unmatched bases: 11. CDR3 region: CATRQGIYDEQYF. The CDR3 nucleotides read TGTGCCACTAGACAGGGAATTTACGACGAGCAGTACTTC.

This clone appeared once. The rearrangement uses TRBV30 and TRBJ1-1; D uncertain. Germline V gene lookup returns CDR1 GTSNPN and CDR2 SVGIG (reference sequence). Trimming pared 2 bases from V and 0 bases from J, leaving 10 bases between. This CDR3 is 14 amino acids long. The DNA for the CDR3 is TGTGCCTGGAGTCCTCCGCGCATGAACACTGAAGCTTTCTTT. This translates into CAWSPPRMNTEAFF.

At least ten counts were recorded for this clone. This rearrangement joins TRBV5-1 to TRBJ2-7; D possibly corresponds to TRBD2 (6 bases). The V end was cut by 4 bases, the J end by 6 bases, with 23 bases between. From germline, CDR1 is SGHRS and CDR2 YFSETQ. The CDR3 consists of 16 residues. CDR3 region: CASSLSSEGFQGEQYF. CDR3 coding DNA: TGCGCCAGCAGCCTGTCTAGCGAGGGGTTCCAAGGCGAGCAGTACTTC. Supplemented by reference TRBV5-1 and TRBJ2-7, the full variable domain reads KAGVTQTPRYLIKTRGQQVTLSCSPISGHRSVSWYQQTPGQGLQFLFEYFSETQRNKGNFPGRFSGRQFSNSRSEMNVSTLELGDSALYLCASSLSSEGFQGEQYFGPGTRLTVT.

For the CDR3, the DNA is TGTGCCAGCCGGACTAGCGGGAGAGGCAATGAGCAGTTCTTC. Amino acids: CASRTSGRGNEQFF. The rearrangement joins TRBV14 to TRBJ2-1, with 13 nucleotides matching TRBD2. The CDR3 is made up of 14 amino acids. Germline loops: CDR1 SGHDN, CDR2 FVKESK. V dropped 8 bases and J dropped 6; count of bases not matched to a gene: 4.

The V and J genes are TRBV10-3 and TRBJ1-1; perhaps TRBD1 as D (5 bases). This CDR3 has 16 amino acids. The V gene lost 0 bases and the J gene lost 0 bases, with 11 bases spanning the gap. Germline assignment: CDR1 ENHRY and CDR2 SYGVKD. For the CDR3, the DNA is TGTGCCATCAGTGAGTCGGGGGGACCCTTGAACACTGAAGCTTTCTTT. Encoded protein: CAISESGGPLNTEAFF.

The chain carries TRBV19 and TRBJ2-7, with D possibly being TRBD2 (6 bases). The V gene's germline CDR1 is LNHDA and CDR2 SQIVND (reference sequence). The CDR3 is 16 residues long. V was pared by 4 bases and J by 0 bases, with 16 bases between. CDR3 amino acids: CASSNFGRGGSYEQYF. The CDR3, as DNA: TGTGCCAGTAGTAACTTCGGGCGGGGAGGCTCCTACGAGCAGTACTTC.

V and J are TRBV9 and TRBJ1-2; D gene uncertain. Trimming removed 6 bases at V and 2 bases at J, with 14 bases between. CDR3 length equals 14 residues. CDR1 and CDR2 from the germline V gene are SGDLS and YYNGEE. In nucleotides, the CDR3 is TGTGCCAGCAACCCAAATCAGGAAAACTATGGCTACACCTTC. It specifies CASNPNQENYGYTF.

The genes are TRBV7-9 and TRBJ2-7, with 10 bases lining up with TRBD1. After removal of 5 bases from V and 3 bases from J, the junction contained 7 bases not matched to a gene. CDR1 is SEHNR and CDR2 is FQNEAQ in the germline V gene (reference sequence). The CDR3 is 15 amino acids. The CDR3 loop reads CASSPPDRGHYEQYF. The CDR3 nucleotides are TGTGCCAGCAGCCCCCCCGACAGGGGGCACTACGAGCAGTACTTC.

The chain couples TRBV30 to TRBJ2-7; 7 bases fit TRBD1. Looked up from germline, CDR1 is GTSNPN and CDR2 is SVGIG (reference sequence). V lost 2 bases, J lost 9 bases, and 7 bases stayed unmatched. The CDR3 runs 12 residues. The CDR3 protein is CAWSPRQGGQYF. In DNA form, the CDR3 reads TGTGCCTGGAGTCCGAGACAGGGCGGGCAGTACTTC.

The V call is TRBV10-3, the J call TRBJ2-2; D unclear. V shed 7 bases and J shed 1 base, with 4 bases lying between them. The germline CDR1 and CDR2 sequences are ENHRY and SYGVKD. The CDR3 is made up of 12 amino acids. The CDR3 is CAITGNTGELFF. The CDR3 bases are TGTGCCATCACGGGGAACACCGGGGAGCTGTTTTTT.

The chain links TRBV28 to TRBJ1-2; no clear D. Germline lookup yields CDR1 MDHEN and CDR2 SYDVKM. The CDR3 runs to 14 residues. Trimming removed 5 bases from V and 4 bases from J, with 14 bases in between. The CDR3 bases are TGTGCCAGCAGTCTGTCGAGTGTTGGCTATGGCTACACCTTC. It codes for CASSLSSVGYGYTF.

The chain has TRBV5-1 and TRBJ2-1, with 10 bases fitting TRBD2. V shed 0 bases and J 5 bases; nucleotides not matched to a gene: 5. The CDR3 is 16 amino acids. Germline V gives CDR1 SGHRS, CDR2 YFSETQ. CDR3 sequence: CASSLGLAGLDNEQFF. CDR3 DNA: TGCGCCAGCAGCTTGGGACTAGCGGGCCTTGACAATGAGCAGTTCTTC.

This chain uses TRBV29-1 with TRBJ2-1, with 11 nucleotides matching TRBD1. The CDR3 runs 16 residues. V dropped 8 bases and J dropped 2; count of bases not matched to a gene: 11. CDR1 is SQVTM and CDR2 is ANQGSEA in the germline V gene. As DNA, the CDR3 is TGCAGCTACCGGGACAGGGGGGTGCGGGCCTACAATGAGCAGTTCTTC. Translation gives CSYRDRGVRAYNEQFF.

The chain has TRBV5-1 and TRBJ1-5, with 9 bases identical to TRBD1. The V and J ends lost 4 bases and 4 bases, in that order; junction bases with no gene match: 9. Per the germline V gene, CDR1 is SGHRS and CDR2 is YFSETQ. The CDR3 is made up of 16 amino acids. CDR3 protein: CASSPGTGSLNQPQHF. The CDR3 bases are TGCGCCAGCAGCCCCGGGACAGGGAGTCTTAATCAGCCCCAGCATTTT.

The chain links TRBV4-1 to TRBJ2-1, with 10 positions matching TRBD2. The CDR3 has 16 amino acids. Germline CDR1 MGHRA, CDR2 YSYEKL. Trimming cost V 3 bases and J 4 bases; bases outside gene matches: 6. The CDR3 sequence: CASSHQLAGRYNEQFF. The CDR3 DNA is TGCGCCAGCAGCCACCAACTAGCGGGACGATACAATGAGCAGTTCTTC.

The chain joins TRBV6-1 to TRBJ1-2, with TRBD1 as a possible D gene (6 bases). This CDR3 is 14 amino acids long. The germline V and J ends were trimmed by 6 bases and 4 bases, with 15 bases remaining between them. Germline V CDR1 and CDR2: MNHNS, SASEGT. This CDR3 reads CASSAAGVAYGYTF. CDR3 sequence (DNA): TGTGCCAGCAGCGCCGCAGGGGTGGCCTATGGCTACACCTTC.

The rearrangement uses TRBV4-2 and TRBJ2-1; 10 bases align to TRBD2. CDR1 is LGHNA and CDR2 is YNFKEQ in the germline V gene. The V and J ends lost 0 bases and 4 bases, in that order; junction bases with no gene match: 9. CDR3 length: 18 residues. CDR3 coding DNA: TGTGCCAGCAGCCAAGATACCAAGCGGGAGGGAGGTTACAATGAGCAGTTCTTC. Its translation: CASSQDTKREGGYNEQFF.

The CDR3 spells CAIKSDSGEETQYF. The CDR3 DNA follows: TGTGCCATCAAAAGTGATAGCGGGGAAGAGACCCAGTACTTC. This sequence joins TRBV10-3 and TRBJ2-5, with 8 bases aligning to TRBD2. The V gene's germline CDR1 is ENHRY and CDR2 SYGVKD. V gave up 7 bases and J gave up 3 bases; unmatched junction bases: 7. This CDR3 is 14 amino acids long.

The gene calls are TRBV2 and TRBJ2-5, with D perhaps matching TRBD2 (7 bases). Trimming took off 0 bases at V and 11 bases at J, with 19 bases between the two ends. This CDR3 contains 15 residues. Germline V gene lookup returns CDR1 SNHLY and CDR2 FYNNEI. For the CDR3, the DNA is TGTGCCAGCAGTGAAGCTGGAGGGGGAGGGGCGACTCAGTACTTC. Its protein product is CASSEAGGGGATQYF.

This clone was seen a few times. The junction shows a germline mismatch at one end, possibly a read error. V is TRBV11-2 and J is TRBJ1-3, with no clear D. This CDR3 is 14 amino acids long. Germline V gives CDR1 SGHAT, CDR2 FQNNGV. Here the CDR3 DNA reads TGTGCCAGCAGCTCTCTTTCCCTCACGGGGAGGCAGATTTTT. It is translated as CASSSLSLTGRQIF. Full variable domain (outside the CDR3, taken from reference TRBV11-2 and TRBJ1-3): EAGVAQSPRYKIIEKRQSVAFWCNPISGHATLYWYQQILGQGPKLLIQFQNNGVVDDSQLPKDRFSAERLKGVDSTLKIQPAKLEDSAVYLCASSSLSLTGRQIFGEGSWLTVV.